This T cell receptor (beta chain) was retrieved from a study of T cell changes during pregnancy in multiple sclerosis (dated by TCRdb to 2018 to 2020). For the wider study: The study examined how the T cell repertoire changed over the course of pregnancy in women with multiple sclerosis.

Library method: the immunoSEQ multiplex PCR assay. TCRdb re-hosts the immuneACCESS table, in-frame sequences only. Its copies lack some clones; in the studies checked, an unresolved V gene accounts for under half of them, and the cause for the rest is not known. The sample table lists approximately 71,000 clones, over 85% of them with a count of one. The ten largest clones take up 1.5% to 2.5% of the sample. Relative to germline, V is 0 bases shorter and J is 2 bases shorter, with 8 bases between their ends. The CDR3 contains 14 residues, cysteine and phenylalanine counted. The entry retains the CDR3 DNA only, 42 bases that are in frame from base 1. The germline V gene (reference sequence) sets CDR1 to GTSNPN and CDR2 to SVGIG. Of note for this clone: No antigen is known for it. Base qualities are not at hand, and no much larger clone is one base apart.

The sequence is built from TRBV30 and TRBJ1-3, with the D gene not clear enough to name. Sample: peripheral blood, taken in the second trimester of pregnancy. This receptor was obtained from a female donor with multiple sclerosis, enrolled in a pregnancy study. The CDR3 reads CAWSVNSAGNTIYF. The DNA reads as follows: TGTGCCTGGAGTGTAAACTCGGCTGGAAACACCATATATTTT.